This T cell receptor beta chain emerged from a study of spatial heterogeneity in lung cancer. This clonotype came up many times. Time point of the sample: sample taken at primary tumor resection. Whole RNA came from tumor, nontumor lung or frozen PBMC and was sequenced without being sorted. Donation came from around 77 patients with untreated early-stage non-small cell lung cancer. A unique molecular identifier was carried by every single TCR cDNA molecule. Using its own MiXCR run on the 5' RACE reads, TCRdb lists one record per CDR3 protein. The table shows around 10,000 distinct CDR3 sequences, with roughly 3.7% occurring only once. V lost 1 base to trimming and J lost 0 bases, with 11 bases between them. The CDR3 has 16 amino acids. CDR1 SGHTA and CDR2 FQGNSA come from the germline V gene.

The genes are TRBV7-2 and TRBJ2-3; no definite D call. The TCR sequence derives from a male donor with early-stage non-small cell lung cancer. Sequencing was performed on normal lung tissue next to the tumor, taken at surgery. As DNA, the CDR3 is TGTGCCAGCAGCTTAGTCGCAGGTCGGAGCACAGATACGCAGTATTTT. Translated, it gives CASSLVAGRSTDTQYF. The variable domain in full, completed from reference TRBV7-2 and TRBJ2-3, reads GAGVSQSPSNKVTEKGKDVELRCDPISGHTALYWYRQSLGQGLEFLIYFQGNSAPDKSGLPSDRFSAERTGGSVSTLTIQRTQQEDSAVYLCASSLVAGRSTDTQYFGPGTRLTVL.